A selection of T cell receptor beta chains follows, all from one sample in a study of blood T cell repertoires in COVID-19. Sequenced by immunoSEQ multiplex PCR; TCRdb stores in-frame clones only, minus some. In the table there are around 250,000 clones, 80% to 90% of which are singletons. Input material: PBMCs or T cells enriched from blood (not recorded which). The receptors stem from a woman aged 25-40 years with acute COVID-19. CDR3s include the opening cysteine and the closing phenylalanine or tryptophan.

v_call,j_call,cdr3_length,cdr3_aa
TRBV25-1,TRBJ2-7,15,CASSEGTGRPYEQYF
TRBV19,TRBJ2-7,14,CASSTTVTSYEQYF
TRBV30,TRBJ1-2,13,CAWSSRGKNGYTF
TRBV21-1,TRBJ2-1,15,CASSKESGTYNEQFF
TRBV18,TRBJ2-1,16,CASSPSRQHLYNEQFF
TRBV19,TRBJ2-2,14,CASNVPQLAGELFF
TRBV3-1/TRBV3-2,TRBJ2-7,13,CASSQDRWGGQYF
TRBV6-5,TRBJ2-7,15,CASSLRDRTPYEQYF
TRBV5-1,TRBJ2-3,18,CASSSGLAGERGADTQYF
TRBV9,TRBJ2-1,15,CASSVGAGGPGEQFF
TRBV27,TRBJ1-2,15,CASSFRDRGGYGYTF
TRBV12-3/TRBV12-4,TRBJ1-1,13,CASNPQVNTEAFF
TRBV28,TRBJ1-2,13,CASSLSGGYGYTF
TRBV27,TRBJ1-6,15,CASSSTGGYNSPLHF
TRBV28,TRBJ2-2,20,CASSLHRRLAGVIPTGELFF
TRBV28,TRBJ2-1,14,CASSLGGSLNEQFF
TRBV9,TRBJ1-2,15,CASSVEAGGGYGYTF
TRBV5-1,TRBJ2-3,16,CASSLDSGRSTDTQYF
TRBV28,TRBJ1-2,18,CASSFPPKREDTNYGYTF
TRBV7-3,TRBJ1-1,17,CASSLGHGDLMNTEAFF
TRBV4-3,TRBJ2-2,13,CASSQELAGELFF
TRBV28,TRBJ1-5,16,CASSHRGTLSNQPQHF
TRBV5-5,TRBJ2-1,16,CASSLEGQGAFNEQFF
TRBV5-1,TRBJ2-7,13,CASRDSRSYEQYF
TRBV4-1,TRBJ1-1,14,CASSQLEQNTEAFF
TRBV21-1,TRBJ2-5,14,CASSKRQGRETQYF
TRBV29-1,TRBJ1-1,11,CSVVPLTEAFF
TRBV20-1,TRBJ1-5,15,CSARGQVHSNQPQHF
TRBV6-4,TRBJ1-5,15,CASSADSFGNQPQHF
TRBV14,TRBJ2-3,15,CASSQALAGGDTQYF
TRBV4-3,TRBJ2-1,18,CASSQEPPAGGFYNEQFF
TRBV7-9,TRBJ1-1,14,CASSLALVDTEAFF
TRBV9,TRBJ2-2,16,CASSVNRERGTGELFF
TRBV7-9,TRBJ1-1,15,CASAFLETARTEAFF
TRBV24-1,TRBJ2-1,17,CATSDLKGGSPYNEQFF
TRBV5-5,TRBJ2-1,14,CASSVLGQLNEQFF
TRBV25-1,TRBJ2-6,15,CASSQQGSGANVLTF
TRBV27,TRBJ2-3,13,CASVNSFTDTQYF
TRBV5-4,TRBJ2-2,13,CASSPEGTGELFF
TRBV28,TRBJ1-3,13,CASSTQVPNTIYF
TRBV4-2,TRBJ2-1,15,CASSQGRTDYNEQFF
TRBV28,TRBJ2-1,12,CASTLGGNEQFF
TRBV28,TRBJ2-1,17,CASSILRGVASYNEQFF
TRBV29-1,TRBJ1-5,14,CSVPRQGICQPQHF
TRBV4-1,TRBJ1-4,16,CASSPTGQGRYEKLFF